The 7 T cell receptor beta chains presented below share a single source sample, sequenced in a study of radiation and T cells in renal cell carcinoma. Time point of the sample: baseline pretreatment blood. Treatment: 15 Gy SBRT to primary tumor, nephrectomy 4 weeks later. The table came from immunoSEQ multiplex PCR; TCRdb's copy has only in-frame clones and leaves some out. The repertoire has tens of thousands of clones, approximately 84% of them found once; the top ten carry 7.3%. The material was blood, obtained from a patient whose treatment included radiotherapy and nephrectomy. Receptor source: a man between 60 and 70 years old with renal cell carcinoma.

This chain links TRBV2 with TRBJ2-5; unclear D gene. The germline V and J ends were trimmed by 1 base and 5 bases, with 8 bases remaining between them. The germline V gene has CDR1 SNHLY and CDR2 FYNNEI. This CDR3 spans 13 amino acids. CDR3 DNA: TGTGCCAGCAGTGAAGGGATGGCGGAGACCCAGTACTTC. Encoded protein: CASSEGMAETQYF.

The CDR3 coding sequence is TGTGCCAGCAGTGAAGTGGGGCGCGAGCAGTACTTC. Amino acid sequence: CASSEVGREQYF. The rearrangement links TRBV6-1 to TRBJ2-5; D is perhaps TRBD1 (5 bases). The J call may not be correct, given that the DNA end is closer to TRBJ2-7. CDR3 length equals 12 residues. CDR1 and CDR2 from the germline V gene are MNHNS and SASEGT.

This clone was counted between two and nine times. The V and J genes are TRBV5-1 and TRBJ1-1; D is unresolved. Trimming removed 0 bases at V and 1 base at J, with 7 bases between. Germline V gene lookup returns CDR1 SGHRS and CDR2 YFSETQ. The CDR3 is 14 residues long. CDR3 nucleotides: TGCGCCAGCAGCTTGGGACAACCGAACACTGAAGCTTTCTTT. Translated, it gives CASSLGQPNTEAFF.

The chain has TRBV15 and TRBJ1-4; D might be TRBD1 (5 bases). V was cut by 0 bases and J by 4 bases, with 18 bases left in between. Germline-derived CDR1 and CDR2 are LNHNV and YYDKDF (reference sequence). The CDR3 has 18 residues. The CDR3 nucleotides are TGTGCCACCAGCAGAGATCCTGGGACCCTCTTGGATAATGAAAAACTGTTTTTT. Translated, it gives CATSRDPGTLLDNEKLFF.

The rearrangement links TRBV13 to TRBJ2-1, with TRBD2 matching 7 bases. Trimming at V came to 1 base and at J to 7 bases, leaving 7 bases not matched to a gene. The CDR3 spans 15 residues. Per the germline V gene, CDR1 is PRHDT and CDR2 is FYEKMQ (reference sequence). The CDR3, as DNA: TGTGCCAGCAGCTTAGTCCTAGCGGAGTGGAATGAGCAGTTCTTC. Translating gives CASSLVLAEWNEQFF.

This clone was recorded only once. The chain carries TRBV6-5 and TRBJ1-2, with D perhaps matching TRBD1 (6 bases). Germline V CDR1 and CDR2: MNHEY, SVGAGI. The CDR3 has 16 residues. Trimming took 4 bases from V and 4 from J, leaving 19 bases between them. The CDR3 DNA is TGTGCCAGCAGTTCCATGGGACACCTCTCCCGCTATGGCTACACCTTC. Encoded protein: CASSSMGHLSRYGYTF.

The CDR3 nucleotides read TGTGCCAGCGTCGGGGCGGGGGGCTATAATTCACCCCTCCACTTT. This codes for CASVGAGGYNSPLHF. The J gene is TRBJ1-6, the V gene TRBV28; tentatively, D is TRBD1 (5 bases). CDR1 is MDHEN, CDR2 SYDVKM, per germline. V was trimmed by 8 bases and J by 3 bases, leaving 14 bases between them. The CDR3 runs to 15 residues.